This entry lists 13 T cell receptor beta chains sequenced from one sample in a study of shared clonotypes between healthy human individuals. Sequencing used immunoSEQ multiplex PCR; TCRdb keeps in-frame clones, though not all of them. This table has about 2,200,000 clones, 85% to 95% appearing once. Positive CCR7 selection of CD45RO-negative cells yielded the naive CD8 cells, and terminally differentiated effector memory CD45RA+ cells were excluded. Material for sequencing was naive CD8+ T cells from PBMCs. These TCRs come from a man aged 18 to 29 in good health. Some clones in this sample may be carry-over from other donors' samples.

The chain carries TRBV5-6 and TRBJ1-2; unclear D gene. CDR3 size: 14 residues. Germline V gene data show CDR1 as SGHDT and CDR2 as YYEEEE. The V end was cut by 2 bases, the J end by 3 bases, with 11 bases between. CDR3 DNA sequence: TGTGCCAGCAGCTTTACACCCGAGGACTATGGCTACACCTTC. It specifies CASSFTPEDYGYTF. Looking up the rest from reference TRBV5-6 and TRBJ1-2 gives the full variable domain: DAGVTQSPTHLIKTRGQQVTLRCSPKSGHDTVSWYQQALGQGPQFIFQYYEEEERQRGNFPDRFSGHQFPNYSSELNVNALLLGDSALYLCASSFTPEDYGYTFGSGTRLTVV.

The rearrangement joins TRBV11-2 to TRBJ2-1; D is perhaps TRBD2 (5 bases). V shed 5 bases and J shed 4 bases, with 18 bases lying between them. The CDR3 length is 16 residues. The germline CDR1 and CDR2 sequences are SGHAT and FQNNGV. The CDR3 protein is CASSPGLIRGYNEQFF. CDR3 bases: TGTGCCAGCAGCCCCGGACTCATCCGAGGTTACAATGAGCAGTTCTTC.

Concerning this clone: Other DNA sequences in this specimen translate into the identical CDR3. The V gene is TRBV28, the J gene TRBJ1-1, with D uncertain. Germline values: CDR1 MDHEN, CDR2 SYDVKM. The CDR3 sequence is 13 residues long. Trimming removed 3 bases at V and 1 base at J, with 6 bases between. The CDR3 coding sequence is TGTGCCAGCAGTTTTGGATGGAACACTGAAGCTTTCTTT. Amino acids: CASSFGWNTEAFF. The whole variable domain, filled in from reference TRBV28 and TRBJ1-1, reads DVKVTQSSRYLVKRTGEKVFLECVQDMDHENMFWYRQDPGLGLRLIYFSYDVKMKEKGDIPEGYSVSREKKERFSLILESASTNQTSMYLCASSFGWNTEAFFGQGTRLTVV.

This clone was observed once. The chain employs TRBV28 and TRBJ2-2; 9 positions agree with TRBD1. Germline lookup yields CDR1 MDHEN and CDR2 SYDVKM. V was clipped by 4 bases and J by 6 bases; unmatched bases: 12. This CDR3 is built from 17 residues. The CDR3: CASSSPHRDRVPGELFF. As DNA, the CDR3 is TGTGCCAGCAGTTCACCACACCGGGACAGGGTGCCCGGGGAGCTGTTTTTT. Complete variable domain (other parts from reference TRBV28 and TRBJ2-2): DVKVTQSSRYLVKRTGEKVFLECVQDMDHENMFWYRQDPGLGLRLIYFSYDVKMKEKGDIPEGYSVSREKKERFSLILESASTNQTSMYLCASSSPHRDRVPGELFFGEGSRLTVL.

The chain uses TRBV19 and TRBJ1-1, with D perhaps matching TRBD1 (5 bases). V was clipped by 6 bases and J by 0 bases, with 20 bases between them. The germline CDR1 and CDR2 sequences are LNHDA and SQIVND (reference sequence). The CDR3 consists of 17 residues. CDR3 nucleotides: TGTGCCAGTAGCGTGAGGGGATACTTGCCCATGAACACTGAAGCTTTCTTT. Translating gives CASSVRGYLPMNTEAFF.

The genes are TRBV19 and TRBJ1-1; weak D call: TRBD1 (5 bases). CDR1 and CDR2 from the germline V gene are LNHDA and SQIVND (reference sequence). Trimming shortened V by 0 bases and J by 5 bases, and 10 bases separated the two germline ends. The CDR3 consists of 14 residues. CDR3 sequence (DNA): TGTGCCAGTAGTATAGATGTTGGGGGGACTGAAGCTTTCTTT. It specifies CASSIDVGGTEAFF.

The chain couples TRBV18 to TRBJ1-1; D is undetermined. V dropped 6 bases and J dropped 6 bases, with 14 bases sitting between them. This CDR3 is built from 13 residues. Germline V CDR1 and CDR2: KGHSH, LQKENI. The CDR3 nucleotides read TGTGCCAGCTCTGTGCCGGGAGCATCTGAAGCTTTCTTT. This translates into CASSVPGASEAFF.

This chain joins TRBV28 and TRBJ2-7; 9 nucleotides line up with TRBD1. With 5 bases clipped from V and 6 bases from J, the junction kept 5 bases outside the gene matches. The CDR3 runs to 13 residues. Per germline, CDR1 MDHEN and CDR2 SYDVKM. CDR3 in amino acids: CASSSHRGPEQYF. The CDR3 nucleotides read TGTGCCAGCAGTAGCCACAGGGGGCCCGAGCAGTACTTC.

The chain has TRBV19 and TRBJ1-2; D ambiguous. Between the trimmed V and J ends, which lost 4 bases and 6 bases, there was a span of 15 bases. This CDR3 has 14 residues. The V gene's germline CDR1 is LNHDA and CDR2 SQIVND (reference sequence). The CDR3 DNA sequence: TGTGCCAGTAGTACTGACATGGTTGACGATGGCTACACCTTC. This sequence encodes CASSTDMVDDGYTF.

The chain uses TRBV5-6 and TRBJ1-1; possible D gene TRBD1, 6 bases. Germline CDR1 and CDR2: SGHDT and YYEEEE. With 0 bases removed from V and 5 bases from J, the gap between germline ends came to 17 bases. There are 16 residues in the CDR3. For the CDR3, the DNA is TGTGCCAGCAGCTTGGTATCGGGACAATGGTTGACTGAAGCTTTCTTT. Its translation: CASSLVSGQWLTEAFF.

Of note for this clone: The sample has other DNA sequences that encode this CDR3 too. DNA of the CDR3: TGTGCCAGCAGTTCTGGACAGGGGTACCAAGAGACCCAGTACTTC. Protein sequence: CASSSGQGYQETQYF. This chain uses TRBV28 with TRBJ2-5; 9 positions agree with TRBD1. With V trimmed by 4 bases and J by 0 bases, 3 bases remained unmatched. CDR3 length: 15 residues. The germline V gene encodes CDR1 MDHEN and CDR2 SYDVKM.

This clone appeared a single time. The chain uses TRBV27 and TRBJ1-5, with D perhaps matching TRBD1 (6 bases). V was pared by 0 bases and J by 7 bases, with 13 bases between. CDR3 length: 15 amino acids. Germline CDR1 is MNHEY and CDR2 is SMNVEV (reference sequence). CDR3 DNA sequence: TGTGCCAGCAGTTTATCATTTGGGGGGCTACAGCCCCAGCATTTT. This encodes CASSLSFGGLQPQHF.

The chain is built from TRBV9 and TRBJ2-3; the match to TRBD1 covers 7 bases. The CDR3 consists of 16 residues. V lost 4 bases, J lost 5 bases, and 13 bases stayed unmatched. Looked up from germline, CDR1 is SGDLS and CDR2 is YYNGEE. The CDR3 region is CASSPGTVQSLDTQYF. The DNA for the CDR3 is TGTGCCAGCAGCCCCGGGACAGTACAGAGTTTAGATACGCAGTATTTT.